What follows is one T cell receptor beta chain and its context. Its specificity is unknown. TCR beta cDNA libraries had unique molecular identifiers. From around 0.96 to 9.9 million T cells, around 500,000 cDNA molecules were obtained. In TCRdb, the PCR reads were re-called with MiXCR into one record per CDR3 protein. The sample has roughly 150,000 distinct CDR3 sequences; approximately 35% are singletons. The record originates from a study of post-analysis software for immune sequencing data. Study outcomes and limitations: TRBV segments more frequent in patients than in controls numbered about five and included TRBV5-6, TRBV5-1 and TRBV20-1.

Germline CDR1 DFQATT, CDR2 SNEGSKA (reference sequence). Deletions cut 0 bases from V and 10 bases from J, with 10 bases between. The length of the CDR3 is 12 residues. Material: blood, obtained after autologous hematopoietic stem cell transplantation. The V call is TRBV20-1, the J call TRBJ2-1, with D uncertain. The sequence was obtained from a girl aged 5 to 17 with multiple sclerosis. Written as DNA, the CDR3 is TGCAGTGCTAGAGATTTATTGAGGGAGCAGTTCTTC. It is translated as CSARDLLREQFF.